This record concerns one T cell receptor beta chain sequence. This record belongs to a study of shared clonotypes between healthy human individuals. CDR3 length equals 15 residues. Germline CDR1 is SGHDT and CDR2 is YYEEEE. The V segment lost 6 bases and the J segment 0 bases; nucleotides outside the gene matches: 8. The run depth of the assay was deep. The data were produced by immunoSEQ multiplex PCR, yet TCRdb's version contains in-frame clones alone and is incomplete. Of roughly 1 million clones listed, approximately 70% are singletons. The sequence derives from a man aged 18 to 30 in good health. The source material was memory CD4+ T cells sorted from blood. Subset of the sample: CD45RA-negative fraction. V usage is TRBV5-6 and J usage is TRBJ1-1; 7 bases line up with TRBD1. In DNA form, the CDR3 reads TGTGCCAGCACCTTCTCCGGGACAGTGAACACTGAAGCTTTCTTT. Protein product: CASTFSGTVNTEAFF.